This TCR beta chain was sequenced during a study of blood T cell repertoires in COVID-19 (dated by TCRdb to the early 2020s). Notes on the research overall: Samples from collaborators originated in the United States, Italy and Spain and spanned both the acute and convalescent phases of COVID-19. The dataset comprised deeply sampled blood TCRbeta repertoires from subjects exposed to, actively infected with, or recovered from COVID-19. Nearly every sample came with metadata listing a de-identified subject ID, COVID-19 status, age in years and sex. The samples were drawn from two sources: the first 160 participants of the ongoing ImmuneRACE study, and 1,000 to 1,500 subjects contributed by 6 global collaborators. The material from the prospective study consisted of cDNA or gDNA derived from T cells, B-cell-depleted T cells, or PBMCs. Where available, HLA class I and class II types were obtained from metadata supplied by the sample provider rather than from assay-based typing. The repertoires were released in a freely available public database meant as a resource for research on the immune response to SARS-CoV-2.

In Seattle, one collaborating source enrolled patients while the infection was active and tracked those patients longitudinally over the course of disease. Collaborating institutions collected whole blood in K2EDTA tubes following their own protocols. Collaborator samples were shipped for TCRbeta analysis as frozen whole blood, isolated PBMCs, or DNA extracted from either sample type. TCRbeta CDR3 regions were amplified from genomic DNA by means of the immunoSEQ Assay, a bias-controlled multiplex PCR. Per the source publication's procedure: The number of nucleated cells in each sample was estimated by amplification of reference gene primers within the assay. Sequence reads were collapsed and filtered to measure the absolute abundance of every unique TCRbeta CDR3 rearrangement. For each sample, productive Simpson clonality was calculated as the square root of Simpson's diversity index over productive rearrangements. As stored in TCRdb, this immuneACCESS dataset retains in-frame rearrangements with V and J assigned. A fraction of the clones does not appear; measured against another copy, unresolved V genes explain less than half of the discrepancy, and the remainder lacks a known reason. That table is the source of V, J and clone size, and D and trimming were worked out from the DNA. This sample is represented by 60,000 to 80,000 clones; roughly nine tenths of them were singletons. The top ten clonotypes cover 18% of the sample.

The junction shows trimming of 3 bases on V and 2 bases on J, plus 9 bases between the germline ends. CDR1 and CDR2 (DFQATT, SNEGSKA) derive from the germline V gene (reference sequence). Including cysteine and phenylalanine, the CDR3 has 13 amino acids. The entry retains the CDR3 DNA only, 39 bases that are in frame from base 1. Beyond this particular receptor, the publication reports: The amount of clinical and demographic metadata varied by source and participant and was provided uncurated.

This clone has a single count. Its binding antigen is unknown. The input lacks base qualities; no much larger clone sits a single base away. The sequenced material came from peripheral blood. The rearranged segments are TRBV20-1 and TRBJ2-3, and TRBD2 may be the D gene, going by 6 matching bases. This TCR was recovered from a woman aged 55 to 70 with COVID-19, enrolled during active disease. In nucleotide form, the sequence is TGCAGTGCTAGTAGCGGTTTCACAGATACGCAGTATTTT. Its translation reads: CSASSGFTDTQYF.